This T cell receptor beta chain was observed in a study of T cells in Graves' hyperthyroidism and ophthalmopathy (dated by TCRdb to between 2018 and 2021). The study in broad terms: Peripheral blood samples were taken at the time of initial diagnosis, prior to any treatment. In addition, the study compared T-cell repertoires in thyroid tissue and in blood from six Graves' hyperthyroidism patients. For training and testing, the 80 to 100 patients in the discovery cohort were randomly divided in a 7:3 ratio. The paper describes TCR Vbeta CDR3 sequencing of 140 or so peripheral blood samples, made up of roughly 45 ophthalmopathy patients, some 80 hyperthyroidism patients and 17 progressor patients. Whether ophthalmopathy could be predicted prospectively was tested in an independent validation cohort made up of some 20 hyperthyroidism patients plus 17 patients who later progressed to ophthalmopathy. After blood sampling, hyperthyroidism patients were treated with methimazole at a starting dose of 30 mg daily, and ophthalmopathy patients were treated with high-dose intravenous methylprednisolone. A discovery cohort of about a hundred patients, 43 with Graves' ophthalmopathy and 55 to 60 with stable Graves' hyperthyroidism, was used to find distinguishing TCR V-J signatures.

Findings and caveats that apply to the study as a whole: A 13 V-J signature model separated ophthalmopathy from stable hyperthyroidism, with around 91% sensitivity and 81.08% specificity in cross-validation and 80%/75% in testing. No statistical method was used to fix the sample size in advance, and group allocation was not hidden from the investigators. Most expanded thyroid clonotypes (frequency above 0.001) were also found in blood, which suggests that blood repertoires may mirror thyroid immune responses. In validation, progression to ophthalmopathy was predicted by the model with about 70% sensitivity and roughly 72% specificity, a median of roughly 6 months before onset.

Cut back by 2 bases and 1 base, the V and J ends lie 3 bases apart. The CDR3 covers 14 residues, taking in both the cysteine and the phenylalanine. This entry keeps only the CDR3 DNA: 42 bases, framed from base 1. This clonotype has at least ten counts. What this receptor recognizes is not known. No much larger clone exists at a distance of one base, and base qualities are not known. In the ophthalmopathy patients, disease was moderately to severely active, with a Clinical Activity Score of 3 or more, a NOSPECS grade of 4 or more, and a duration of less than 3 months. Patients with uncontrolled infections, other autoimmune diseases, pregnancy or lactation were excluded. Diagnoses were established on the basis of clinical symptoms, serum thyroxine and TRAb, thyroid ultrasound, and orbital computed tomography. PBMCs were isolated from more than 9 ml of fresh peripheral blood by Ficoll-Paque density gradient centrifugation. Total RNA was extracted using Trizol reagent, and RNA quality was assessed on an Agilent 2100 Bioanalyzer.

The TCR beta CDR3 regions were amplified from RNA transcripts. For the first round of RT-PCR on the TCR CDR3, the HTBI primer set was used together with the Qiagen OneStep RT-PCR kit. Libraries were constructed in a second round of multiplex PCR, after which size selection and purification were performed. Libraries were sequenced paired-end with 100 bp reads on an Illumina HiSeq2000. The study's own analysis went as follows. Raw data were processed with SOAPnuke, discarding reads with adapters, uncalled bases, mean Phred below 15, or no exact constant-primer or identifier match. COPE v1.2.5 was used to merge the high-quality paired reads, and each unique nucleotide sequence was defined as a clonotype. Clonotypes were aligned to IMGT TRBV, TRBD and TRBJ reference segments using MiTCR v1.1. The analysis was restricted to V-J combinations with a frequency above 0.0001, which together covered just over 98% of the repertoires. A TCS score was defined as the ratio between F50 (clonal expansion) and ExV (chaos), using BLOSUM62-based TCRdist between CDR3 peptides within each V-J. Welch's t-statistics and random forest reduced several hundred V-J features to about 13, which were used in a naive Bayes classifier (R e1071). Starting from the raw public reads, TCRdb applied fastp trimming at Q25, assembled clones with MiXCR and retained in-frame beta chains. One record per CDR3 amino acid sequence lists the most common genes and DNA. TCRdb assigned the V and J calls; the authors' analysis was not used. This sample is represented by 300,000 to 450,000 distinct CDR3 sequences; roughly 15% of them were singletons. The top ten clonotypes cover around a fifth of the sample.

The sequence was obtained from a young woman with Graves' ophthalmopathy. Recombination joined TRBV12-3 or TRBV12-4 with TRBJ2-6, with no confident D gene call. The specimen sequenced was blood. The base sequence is TGTGCCAGCAGTTTAAGTTCTGGGGCCAACGTCCTGACTTTC. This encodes CASSLSSGANVLTF.